Presented here are 25 T cell receptor beta chains from one specimen sequenced in a study of T-cell memory formation after mild COVID-19 (dated by TCRdb to about 2021). Library generation was performed with 5' RACE. The reads were generated on an Illumina NovaSeq 6000. TCRdb reprocessed the public reads (quality trimming at Q25 with fastp, clone calling with MiXCR) and kept in-frame beta chains. Every distinct CDR3 protein forms one entry, paired with its most common genes and DNA. The sample table holds about 350,000 distinct CDR3 sequences, of which roughly 15% were seen once. 20% to 25% of the sample is held by the ten biggest clonotypes. The sequenced sample was PBMCs or a T cell subset sorted from them (not recorded which). The receptors derive from a man aged 18 to 29 who had mild COVID-19 (a few samples of this study predate the infection). The sample titles of this study are shuffled in the database, so cell type and time point are left out; the donor was told from shared clones.

This chain joins TRBV18 and TRBJ1-1; 10 bases are shared with TRBD1. Germline lookup yields CDR1 KGHSH and CDR2 LQKENI. Trimming took 3 bases from V and 4 from J; bases not matched to a gene: 2. The CDR3 is made up of 14 amino acids. The CDR3 bases are TGTGCCAGCTCACCTCGGGACAGGGGCACTGAAGCTTTCTTT. Translated: CASSPRDRGTEAFF. The full variable domain, its missing parts supplied by reference TRBV18 and TRBJ1-1, is NAGVMQNPRHLVRRRGQEARLRCSPMKGHSHVYWYRQLPEEGLKFMVYLQKENIIDESGMPKERFSAEFPKEGPSILRIQQVVRGDSAAYFCASSPRDRGTEAFFGQGTRLTVV.

This clonotype was picked up one time. The CDR3 sequence: CASSFWGGQETQYF. The CDR3 DNA sequence: TGTGCCAGCAGCTTCTGGGGGGGACAAGAGACCCAGTACTTC. This chain uses TRBV7-2 with TRBJ2-5; 7 bases align to TRBD2. Trimming removed 3 bases from V and 2 bases from J; junction bases left unmatched: 3. The CDR3 sequence is 14 residues long. Per the germline V gene, CDR1 is SGHTA and CDR2 is FQGNSA.

This clonotype was picked up one time. This chain links TRBV20-1 with TRBJ2-7; a possible D gene is TRBD1 (7 bases). The V gene's germline CDR1 is DFQATT and CDR2 SNEGSKA (reference sequence). V was pared by 1 base and J by 2 bases, with 15 bases between. The CDR3 runs 15 residues. Written as DNA, the CDR3 is TGCAGTGCTAGAGCGCCGCAGGGGGGACCCTACGAGCAGTACGTC. It specifies CSARAPQGGPYEQYV.

A few counts support this clonotype. This rearrangement joins TRBV2 to TRBJ1-5, with TRBD1 as a possible D gene (6 bases). The CDR3 runs to 13 residues. V was trimmed by 6 bases and J by 3 bases, leaving 9 bases between them. Germline V CDR1 and CDR2: SNHLY, FYNNEI. The CDR3 sequence: CASSWTDNQPQHF. CDR3 coding DNA: TGTGCCAGCAGCTGGACAGACAATCAGCCCCAGCATTTT.

This chain links TRBV20-1 with TRBJ1-1, with a weak D call TRBD1 (5 bases). Germline CDR1 is DFQATT and CDR2 is SNEGSKA (reference sequence). Trimming pared 5 bases from V and 1 base from J, leaving 20 bases between. The length of the CDR3 is 16 residues. The CDR3 is CSAEDPRGVGNTEAFF. CDR3 sequence (DNA): TGCAGTGCTGAAGACCCGAGGGGCGTGGGGAACACTGAAGCTTTCTTT.

On this clonotype itself: A junction boundary mismatches the germline segment, possibly from a read error. The chain combines TRBV4-3 with TRBJ2-1; 7 bases align to TRBD1. This CDR3 comprises 15 residues. Germline CDR1 LGHNA, CDR2 YSLEER. CDR3 DNA: TGCGCCAGCAGCCAGACAGGGATTGGGTACAATGAGCAGTTATTC. It yields the protein CASSQTGIGYNEQLF.

The chain employs TRBV20-1 and TRBJ1-2, with 8 bases fitting TRBD1. CDR1 and CDR2 (germline): DFQATT, SNEGSKA (reference sequence). V shed 3 bases, J shed 0 bases, and the junction held 6 bases outside the gene matches. The CDR3 is made up of 15 amino acids. In nucleotides, the CDR3 is TGCAGTGCTAGCCCGGGACAGGCTACTAACTATGGCTACACCTTC. Its translation: CSASPGQATNYGYTF.

This chain connects TRBV7-6 to TRBJ1-3; 7 nucleotides match TRBD1. Looked up from germline, CDR1 is SGHVS and CDR2 is FNYEAQ. This CDR3 is 15 amino acids long. V trimming: 5 bases; J trimming: 0 bases; junction bases outside the gene matches: 4. CDR3 nucleotide sequence: TGTGCCAGCAGCCGGGACAGCCTCTCTGGAAACACCATATATTTT. This gives the protein CASSRDSLSGNTIYF.

The rearrangement uses TRBV13 and TRBJ2-3; D is undetermined. The V end was cut by 4 bases, the J end by 6 bases, with 14 bases between. This CDR3 region has 14 residues. Germline CDR1 and CDR2: PRHDT and FYEKMQ (reference sequence). DNA of the CDR3: TGTGCCAGCAGCTCTGAGGAAATCGGGGATACGCAGTATTTT. Protein: CASSSEEIGDTQYF. Combining the CDR3 with reference TRBV13 and TRBJ2-3 gives the whole variable domain AAGVIQSPRHLIKEKRETATLKCYPIPRHDTVYWYQQGPGQDPQFLISFYEKMQSDKGSIPDRFSAQQFSDYHSELNMSSLELGDSALYFCASSSEEIGDTQYFGPGTRLTVL.

The chain joins TRBV13 to TRBJ2-3, with no clear D. Germline values: CDR1 PRHDT, CDR2 FYEKMQ (reference sequence). Between the trimmed V and J ends, which lost 1 base and 4 bases, there was a span of 6 bases. The CDR3 is 13 amino acids. The CDR3 here is CASSLEPSDTQYF. CDR3 in DNA: TGTGCCAGCAGCTTAGAACCCTCAGATACGCAGTATTTT.

The rearrangement joins TRBV12-3 or TRBV12-4 to TRBJ1-2, with D uncertain. The CDR3 extends over 13 amino acids. Trimming cost V 7 bases and J 8 bases, with 17 bases left between them. The CDR3 region is CASTQARSWGYTF. The CDR3 DNA sequence: TGTGCCAGCACCCAGGCCCGGTCTTGGGGCTACACCTTC.

This chain links TRBV28 with TRBJ2-2, with D possibly being TRBD2 (6 bases). Trimming took 6 bases from V and 7 from J, leaving 12 bases between them. This CDR3 is 13 amino acids long. Germline V gene sequence: CDR1 MDHEN, CDR2 SYDVKM. The CDR3: CASRAGLDGELFF. CDR3 in DNA: TGTGCCAGCAGGGCGGGGTTGGACGGGGAGCTGTTTTTT.

This clonotype appeared a few times. The chain links TRBV11-2 to TRBJ2-5; 8 bases fit TRBD1. From germline, CDR1 is SGHAT and CDR2 FQNNGV. The trim removed 5 bases at V and 4 bases at J, leaving 6 bases unmatched. This CDR3 is 14 amino acids long. CDR3 nucleotide sequence: TGTGCCAGCAGCCCCTGGACAGGGCGAGAGACCCAGTACTTC. It is translated as CASSPWTGRETQYF.

This clonotype was recorded at least ten times. The genes are TRBV18 and TRBJ2-2, with 7 bases matching TRBD1. Trimming at V came to 8 bases and at J to 2 bases, leaving 11 bases not matched to a gene. The length of the CDR3 is 16 residues. The germline CDR1 and CDR2 sequences are KGHSH and LQKENI. CDR3 DNA sequence: TGTGCCAGCAAAAGTTGGGACAGCCAAAACACCGGGGAGCTGTTTTTT. Translating it yields CASKSWDSQNTGELFF.

V usage is TRBV7-2 and J usage is TRBJ2-7, with a possible D match to TRBD2 (5 bases). The CDR3 totals 14 residues. CDR1 is SGHTA and CDR2 is FQGNSA in the germline V gene. The V and J ends lost 3 bases and 2 bases respectively, with 11 bases between them. CDR3 DNA sequence: TGTGCCAGCAGCTTTCGGGGAACGGCCTACGAGCAGTACTTC. Amino acid sequence: CASSFRGTAYEQYF.

The CDR3 spells CASSTPYNEQFF. The DNA of the CDR3 is TGTGCCAGCAGCACTCCCTACAATGAGCAGTTCTTC. V and J are TRBV7-8 and TRBJ2-1; D not certain. The ends were cut back, 5 bases at V and 2 bases at J, with 4 bases in the middle. The CDR3 sequence is 12 residues long. Germline assignment: CDR1 SGHVS and CDR2 FQNEAQ. Filled out from reference TRBV7-8 and TRBJ2-1, the complete variable domain reads GAGVSQSPRYKVAKRGQDVALRCDPISGHVSLFWYQQALGQGPEFLTYFQNEAQLDKSGLPSDRFFAERPEGSVSTLKIQRTQQEDSAVYLCASSTPYNEQFFGPGTRLTVL.

With regard to this clonotype: A junction boundary mismatches the germline segment, possibly from a read error. The V and J genes are TRBV15 and TRBJ2-4; the D is unclear. The CDR3 contains 13 residues. Germline V gives CDR1 LNHNV, CDR2 YYDKDF (reference sequence). The CDR3 nucleotides are TGTGCCACCAGCAGAGAGGCGAAGTATTATCCCACCTTC. As protein: CATSREAKYYPTF.

Ten or more counts support this clonotype. This chain joins TRBV4-3 and TRBJ2-1, with D perhaps assigned TRBD1 or TRBD2 (5 bases each). The CDR3 length is 14 residues. CDR1 is LGHNA, CDR2 YSLEER, per germline. Deletions cut 0 bases from V and 7 bases from J, with 10 bases between. This CDR3 reads CASSQESWGNEQFF. For the CDR3, the DNA is TGCGCCAGCAGCCAAGAAAGTTGGGGGAATGAGCAGTTCTTC.

The rearrangement uses TRBV19 and TRBJ2-6; D assignment may be TRBD1 or TRBD2 (5 bases each). This CDR3 has 16 amino acids. V shed 6 bases and J shed 0 bases, with 12 bases lying between them. Germline assignment: CDR1 LNHDA and CDR2 SQIVND (reference sequence). The CDR3 sequence is CASRPGRGSGANVLTF. CDR3 DNA sequence: TGTGCCAGTAGGCCGGGACGGGGCTCTGGGGCCAACGTCCTGACTTTC.

In its sample, this clonotype was seen a few times. V is TRBV7-2 and J is TRBJ1-4; 8 bases are shared with TRBD1. The V and J ends lost 1 base and 7 bases, in that order; junction bases with no gene match: 8. The CDR3 totals 16 residues. Germline V lookup: CDR1 SGHTA, CDR2 FQGNSA. CDR3 residues: CASSLGPTGGSEKLFF. CDR3 DNA sequence: TGTGCCAGCAGCTTAGGACCTACAGGGGGGAGTGAAAAACTGTTTTTT.

The chain uses TRBV12-3 or TRBV12-4 and TRBJ2-2; D not certain. Between the trimmed V and J ends, which lost 7 bases and 8 bases, there was a span of 11 bases. The CDR3 covers 12 residues. CDR3: CASTLGGGELFF. In DNA form, the CDR3 reads TGTGCCAGCACCCTAGGTGGGGGGGAGCTGTTTTTT.

This clonotype appeared many times. The rearrangement joins TRBV29-1 to TRBJ2-3; the D is unclear. CDR3 length: 14 amino acids. Trimming cost V 0 bases and J 4 bases, with 11 bases left between them. The germline gives CDR1 SQVTM, CDR2 ANQGSEA. For the CDR3, the DNA is TGCAGCGTTGAAGATCCCCGCGCGTCAGATACGCAGTATTTT. This sequence encodes CSVEDPRASDTQYF.

This clonotype has a handful of counts. The chain's CDR3 is CASTESPTDTQYF. CDR3 DNA: TGTGCCAGCACCGAGAGTCCTACAGATACGCAGTATTTT. This chain joins TRBV2 and TRBJ2-3; D call uncertain. There are 13 residues in the CDR3. Trimming took 7 bases from V and 3 from J, leaving 11 bases between them. The germline V gene has CDR1 SNHLY and CDR2 FYNNEI.

This chain links TRBV5-5 with TRBJ2-2; D may match TRBD1 or TRBD2 (5 bases each). CDR3 size: 13 residues. V was shortened by 3 bases and J by 6 bases, with 9 bases between the two germline ends. CDR1 and CDR2 (germline): SGHKS, YYEKEE (reference sequence). Written as DNA, the CDR3 is TGTGCCAGCAGCTGGGGACCGGCCGGGGAGCTGTTTTTT. Its protein product is CASSWGPAGELFF.

The chain carries TRBV20-1 and TRBJ2-7; the D is unclear. This CDR3 is built from 14 residues. V dropped 0 bases and J dropped 0 bases, with 9 bases sitting between them. Per the germline V gene, CDR1 is DFQATT and CDR2 is SNEGSKA (reference sequence). Here the CDR3 DNA reads TGCAGTGCTAGAGATGCAAGGAGCTCCTACGAGCAGTACTTC. Translating gives CSARDARSSYEQYF.